This T cell receptor (beta chain) originates from a study of T-cell reconstitution after alpha-beta-depleted transplantation in children. Preparation of the TCRbeta library was carried out with unique molecular identifiers. TCRdb re-analysed the PCR reads in MiXCR, keeping a single row per CDR3 protein. The data hold around 600,000 distinct CDR3 sequences, with about 15% observed a single time. Trimming took 0 bases from V and 2 from J; bases not matched to a gene: 7. Per germline, CDR1 DFQATT and CDR2 SNEGSKA (reference sequence). CDR3 length: 15 residues. This clonotype was seen many times. The V gene is TRBV20-1, the J gene TRBJ2-7, with 7 bases identical to TRBD1. This TCR was recovered from a human donor who donated a stem cell graft to a child with acute myeloid leukemia. Here the sequenced sample was PBMCs from the stem cell graft donor, taken from the stem cell graft. CDR3 in amino acids: CSARDLRQGAYEQYV. CDR3 DNA sequence: TGCAGTGCTAGAGATCTACGACAGGGAGCCTACGAGCAGTACGTC.